This T cell receptor beta chain originates from a study of CD8+CD57+ T cells in acquired aplastic anemia. Genomic DNA acted as the template from which TCR beta VDJ combination and CDR3 sequence profiling were carried out. TCRdb re-analysed the reads in MiXCR, keeping a single row per CDR3 protein. The sample contains under 200,000 distinct CDR3 sequences, around half of which appear only once. Those patients picked for sequencing had displayed CD8+CD57+ cell expansion on flow cytometry. CDR1 is SGHNT, CDR2 YYREEE, per germline (reference sequence). The length of the CDR3 is 18 residues. V was shortened by 9 bases and J by 9 bases, with 36 bases between the two germline ends.

This receptor was identified in a human donor with aplastic anemia. This rearrangement joins TRBV5-4 to TRBJ1-2; tentative D call: TRBD1 (6 bases). The source material was sorted CD4+, CD8+, or CD8+CD57+ T cells (not recorded which) from PBMCs. CDR3 in amino acids: CAKQLVPRMTGGRYSYTF. The DNA of the CDR3 is TGTGCCAAGCAGCTGGTACCACGCATGACGGGGGGCCGTTATAGCTACACCTTC.